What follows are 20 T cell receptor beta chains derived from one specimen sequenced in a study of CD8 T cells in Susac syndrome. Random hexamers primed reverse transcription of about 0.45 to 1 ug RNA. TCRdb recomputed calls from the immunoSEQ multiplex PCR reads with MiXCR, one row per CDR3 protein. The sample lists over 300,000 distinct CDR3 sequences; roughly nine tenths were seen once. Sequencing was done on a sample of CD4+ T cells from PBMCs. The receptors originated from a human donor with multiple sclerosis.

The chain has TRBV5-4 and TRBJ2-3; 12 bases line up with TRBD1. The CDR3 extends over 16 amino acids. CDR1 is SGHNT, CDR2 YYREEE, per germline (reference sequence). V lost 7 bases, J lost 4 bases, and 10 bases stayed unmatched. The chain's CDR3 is CASSSPGQGAPDTQYF. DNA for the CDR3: TGTGCCAGCTCTTCCCCGGGACAGGGGGCCCCAGATACGCAGTATTTT.

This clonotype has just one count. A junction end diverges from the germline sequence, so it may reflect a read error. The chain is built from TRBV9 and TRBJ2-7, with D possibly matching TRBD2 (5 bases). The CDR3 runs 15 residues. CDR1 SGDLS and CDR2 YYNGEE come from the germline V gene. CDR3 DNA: TGTGCCAGCAGCGTAGGGCTAGCCTTGTCCTCCGAGCAGTACTTC. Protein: CASSVGLALSSEQYF.

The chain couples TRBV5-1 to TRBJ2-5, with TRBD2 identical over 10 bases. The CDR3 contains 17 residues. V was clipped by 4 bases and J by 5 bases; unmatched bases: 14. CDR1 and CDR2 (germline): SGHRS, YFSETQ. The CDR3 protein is CASSLLGSSGRFETQYF. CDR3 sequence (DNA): TGCGCCAGCAGCCTCTTAGGGTCTAGCGGGAGATTTGAGACCCAGTACTTC. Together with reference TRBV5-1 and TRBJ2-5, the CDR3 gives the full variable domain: KAGVTQTPRYLIKTRGQQVTLSCSPISGHRSVSWYQQTPGQGLQFLFEYFSETQRNKGNFPGRFSGRQFSNSRSEMNVSTLELGDSALYLCASSLLGSSGRFETQYFGPGTRLLVL.

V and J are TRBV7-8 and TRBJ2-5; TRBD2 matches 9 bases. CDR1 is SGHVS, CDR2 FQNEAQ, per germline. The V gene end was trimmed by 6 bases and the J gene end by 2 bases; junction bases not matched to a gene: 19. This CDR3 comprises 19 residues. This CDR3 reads CASRKTGLAGPQVQETQYF. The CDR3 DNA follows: TGTGCCAGCAGGAAAACCGGCCTAGCGGGACCGCAAGTTCAAGAGACCCAGTACTTC.

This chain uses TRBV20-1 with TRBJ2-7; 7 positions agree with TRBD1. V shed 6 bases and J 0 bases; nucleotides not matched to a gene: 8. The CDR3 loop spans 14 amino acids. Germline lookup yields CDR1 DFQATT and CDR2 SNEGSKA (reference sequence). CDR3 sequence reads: CSASRDRSSYEQYF. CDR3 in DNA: TGCAGTGCCTCTAGGGACAGAAGCTCCTACGAGCAGTACTTC.

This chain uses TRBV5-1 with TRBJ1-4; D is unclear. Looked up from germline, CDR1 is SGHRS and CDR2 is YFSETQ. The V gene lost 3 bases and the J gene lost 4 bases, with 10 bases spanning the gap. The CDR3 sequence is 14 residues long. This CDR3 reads CASSSGRINEKLFF. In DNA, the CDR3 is TGCGCCAGCAGCTCCGGACGGATTAATGAAAAACTGTTTTTT.

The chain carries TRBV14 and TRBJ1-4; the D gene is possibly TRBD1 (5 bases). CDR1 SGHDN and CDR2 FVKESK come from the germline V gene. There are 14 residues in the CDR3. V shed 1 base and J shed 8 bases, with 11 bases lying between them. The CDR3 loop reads CASSQVPWGEKLFF. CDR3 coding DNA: TGTGCCAGCAGCCAAGTTCCGTGGGGGGAAAAACTGTTTTTT.

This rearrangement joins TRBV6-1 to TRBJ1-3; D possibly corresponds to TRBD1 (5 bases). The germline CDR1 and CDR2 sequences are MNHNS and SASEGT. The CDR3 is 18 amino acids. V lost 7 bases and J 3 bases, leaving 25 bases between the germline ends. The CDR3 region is CASTPMGVQGGFGNTIYF. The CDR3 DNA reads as TGTGCCAGCACCCCCATGGGGGTTCAGGGAGGGTTTGGAAACACCATATATTTT.

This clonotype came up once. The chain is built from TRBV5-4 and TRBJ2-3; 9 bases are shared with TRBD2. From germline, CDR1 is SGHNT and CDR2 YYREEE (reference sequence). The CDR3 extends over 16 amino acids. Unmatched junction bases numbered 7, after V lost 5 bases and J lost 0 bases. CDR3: CASSSERGASTDTQYF. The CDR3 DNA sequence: TGTGCCAGCAGTTCAGAGCGGGGGGCGAGCACAGATACGCAGTATTTT. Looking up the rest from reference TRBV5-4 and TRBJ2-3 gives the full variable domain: ETGVTQSPTHLIKTRGQQVTLRCSSQSGHNTVSWYQQALGQGPQFIFQYYREEENGRGNFPPRFSGLQFPNYSSELNVNALELDDSALYLCASSSERGASTDTQYFGPGTRLTVL.

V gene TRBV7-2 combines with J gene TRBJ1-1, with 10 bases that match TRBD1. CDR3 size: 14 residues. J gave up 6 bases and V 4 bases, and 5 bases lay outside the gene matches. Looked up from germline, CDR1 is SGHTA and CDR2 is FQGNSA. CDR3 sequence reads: CASSSRDRGSEAFF. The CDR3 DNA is TGTGCCAGCAGCTCCCGGGACAGGGGTTCTGAAGCTTTCTTT.

This chain's CDR3 is CASSHDRGRGELFF. CDR3 coding DNA: TGTGCCAGCAGCCATGACAGGGGCCGCGGGGAGCTGTTTTTT. The rearrangement joins TRBV7-9 to TRBJ2-2; the match to TRBD1 covers 8 bases. Germline CDR1 is SEHNR and CDR2 is FQNEAQ (reference sequence). J gave up 7 bases and V 5 bases, and 6 bases lay outside the gene matches. The CDR3 covers 14 residues.

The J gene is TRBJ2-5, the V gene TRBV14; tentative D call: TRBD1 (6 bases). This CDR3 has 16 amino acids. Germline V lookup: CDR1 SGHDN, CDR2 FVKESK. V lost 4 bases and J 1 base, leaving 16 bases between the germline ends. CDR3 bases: TGTGCCAGCAGCCTTCTTCGACAGGCTCGCCAAGAGACCCAGTACTTC. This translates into CASSLLRQARQETQYF.

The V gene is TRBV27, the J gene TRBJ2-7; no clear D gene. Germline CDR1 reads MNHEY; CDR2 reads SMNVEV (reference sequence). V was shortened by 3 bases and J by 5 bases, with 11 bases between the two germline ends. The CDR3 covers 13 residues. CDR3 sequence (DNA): TGTGCCAGCAGTTTTGTCCCGGCACACGAGCAGTACTTC. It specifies CASSFVPAHEQYF.

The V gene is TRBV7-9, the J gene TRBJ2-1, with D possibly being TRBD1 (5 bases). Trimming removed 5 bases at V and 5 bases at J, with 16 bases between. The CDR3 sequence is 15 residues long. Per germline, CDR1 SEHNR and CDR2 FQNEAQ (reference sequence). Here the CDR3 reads CASSLTGSTHNEQFF. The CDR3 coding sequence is TGTGCCAGCAGCCTCACAGGTTCAACCCACAATGAGCAGTTCTTC.

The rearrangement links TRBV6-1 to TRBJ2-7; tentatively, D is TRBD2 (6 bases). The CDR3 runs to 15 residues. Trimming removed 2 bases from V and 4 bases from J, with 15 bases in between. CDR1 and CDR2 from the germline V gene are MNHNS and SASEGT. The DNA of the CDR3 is TGTGCCAGCAGTGAAATGAGCGGAGGGACGTACGAGCAGTACTTC. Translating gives CASSEMSGGTYEQYF.

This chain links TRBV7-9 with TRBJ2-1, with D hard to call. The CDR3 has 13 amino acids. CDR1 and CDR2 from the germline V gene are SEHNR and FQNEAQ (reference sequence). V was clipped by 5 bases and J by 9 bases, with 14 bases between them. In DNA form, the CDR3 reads TGTGCCAGCAGCATACAGTCGCCTTCTGAGCAGTTCTTC. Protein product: CASSIQSPSEQFF.

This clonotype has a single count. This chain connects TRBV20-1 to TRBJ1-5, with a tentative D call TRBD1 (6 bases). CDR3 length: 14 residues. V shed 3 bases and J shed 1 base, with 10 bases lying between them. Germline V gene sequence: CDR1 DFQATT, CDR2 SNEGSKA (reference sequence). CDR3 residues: CSASRQGSNQPQHF. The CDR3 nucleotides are TGCAGTGCTAGTCGGCAGGGGAGCAATCAGCCCCAGCATTTT.

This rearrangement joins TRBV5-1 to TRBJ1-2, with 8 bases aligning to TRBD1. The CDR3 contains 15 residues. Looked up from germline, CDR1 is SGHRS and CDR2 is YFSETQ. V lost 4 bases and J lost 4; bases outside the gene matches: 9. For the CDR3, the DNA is TGCGCCAGCAGCGACCATAGGGACAGGTCCTATGGCTACACCTTC. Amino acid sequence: CASSDHRDRSYGYTF.

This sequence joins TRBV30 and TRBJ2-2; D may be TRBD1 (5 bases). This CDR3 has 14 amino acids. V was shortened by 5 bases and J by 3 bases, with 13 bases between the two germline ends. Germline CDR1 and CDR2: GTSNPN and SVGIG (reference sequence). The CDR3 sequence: CAWSQGRDTGELFF. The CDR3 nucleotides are TGTGCCTGGTCCCAGGGCAGGGACACCGGGGAGCTGTTTTTT.

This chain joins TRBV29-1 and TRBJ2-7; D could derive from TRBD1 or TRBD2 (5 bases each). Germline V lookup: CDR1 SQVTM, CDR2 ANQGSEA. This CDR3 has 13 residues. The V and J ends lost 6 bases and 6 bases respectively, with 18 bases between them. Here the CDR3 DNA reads TGCAGCGTCTCCGGGACCCAAAGGGGCGAGCAGTACTTC. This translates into CSVSGTQRGEQYF.